This T cell receptor (beta chain) was recorded in a study of T cells after somatic rescue of genetic block. Germline CDR1 SGHRS, CDR2 YFSETQ. There are 14 residues in the CDR3. Trimming removed 3 bases from V and 5 bases from J; junction bases left unmatched: 6. Sequenced by immunoSEQ multiplex PCR; TCRdb stores in-frame clones only, minus some. The sample yields 68,000 or so clones, less than 95% seen once. The sequenced sample was peripheral blood mononuclear cells (PBMCs). The chain has TRBV5-1 and TRBJ2-7; 9 bases align to TRBD1. The clonotype comes from a man aged 35-49 years. CDR3 region: CASSSVGQGNEQYF. CDR3 nucleotides: TGCGCCAGCAGCTCGGTGGGACAGGGCAACGAGCAGTACTTC.